The clone carrying this T cell receptor (beta chain) was counted at least ten times. Its target is unknown. Between the trimmed V and J ends, which lost 5 bases and 4 bases, there was a span of 11 bases. Looked up from germline, CDR1 is ENHRY and CDR2 is SYGVKD. This CDR3 is built from 13 residues. The entry originates in a study of glioma-infiltrating T cells. Whole-study results and caveats: Non-neoplastic patients had below-expected tissue-blood divergence, while all gliomas exceeded expectation. Very few CDR3 sequences were shared between tissue and blood.

Amplification of TCR alpha and beta CDR3 regions from RNA used iRepertoire nested multiplex PCR. One-step reverse transcription and amplification started from roughly 100-400 ng of tissue mRNA or PBMC total RNA. TCRdb analysed the multiplex PCR reads with MiXCR anew, one entry per CDR3 protein. The sample gives roughly 40,000 distinct CDR3 sequences, approximately 20% of which show up once; more than 5.5% is in the top ten. What was sequenced was glioma tissue, nonneoplastic brain tissue, or PBMCs (not recorded which). The genes are TRBV10-3 and TRBJ1-1; no clear D. This receptor was identified in a human donor with low-grade glioma or glioblastoma, undergoing nonglioma brain surgery, or in good health (not recorded which). The CDR3 reads CAISTVSFTEAFF. CDR3 DNA sequence: TGTGCCATCAGTACAGTCAGTTTCACTGAAGCTTTCTTT.